This TCR beta chain was identified in a study of human T cells and chemical hapten exposure. The authors' total RNA extraction used unfractionated whole blood. The germline V gene has CDR1 SGHRS and CDR2 YFSETQ. Trimming took off 1 base at V and 0 bases at J, with 4 bases between the two ends. The CDR3 is made up of 14 amino acids. Each cDNA molecule in the library carried unique molecular identifiers. TCRdb reanalysed the reads using MiXCR and keeps one entry per CDR3 protein. The sample includes around 120,000 distinct CDR3 sequences, 8% to 9.5% seen only once; the top ten take 1.4%. This clonotype was seen a few times.

This clonotype was obtained from a human donor in good health. Some clones in this sample may be carry-over from other donors' samples. The specimen was whole blood. V and J are TRBV5-1 and TRBJ1-4; no clear D gene. CDR3 in DNA: TGCGCCAGCAGCTTGACAGCAACTAATGAAAAACTGTTTTTT. This translates into CASSLTATNEKLFF.